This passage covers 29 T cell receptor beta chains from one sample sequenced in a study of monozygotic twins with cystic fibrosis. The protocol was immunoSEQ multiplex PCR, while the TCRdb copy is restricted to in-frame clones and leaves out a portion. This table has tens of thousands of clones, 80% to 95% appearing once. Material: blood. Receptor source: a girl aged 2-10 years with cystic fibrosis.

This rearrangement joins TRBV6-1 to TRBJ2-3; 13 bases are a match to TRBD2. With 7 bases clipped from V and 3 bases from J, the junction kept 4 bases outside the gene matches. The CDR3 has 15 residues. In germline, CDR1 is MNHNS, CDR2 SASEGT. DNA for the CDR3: TGTGCCAGCACCGAACTAGCGGGGGGGACAGATACGCAGTATTTT. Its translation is CASTELAGGTDTQYF.

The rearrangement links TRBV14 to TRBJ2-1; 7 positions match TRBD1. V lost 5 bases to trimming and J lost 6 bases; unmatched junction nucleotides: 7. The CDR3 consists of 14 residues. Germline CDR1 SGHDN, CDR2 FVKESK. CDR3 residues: CASSLGGAGNEQFF. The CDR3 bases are TGTGCCAGCAGCTTAGGGGGCGCGGGCAATGAGCAGTTCTTC. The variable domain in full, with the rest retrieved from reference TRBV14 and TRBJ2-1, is EAGVTQFPSHSVIEKGQTVTLRCDPISGHDNLYWYRRVMGKEIKFLLHFVKESKQDESGMPNNRFLAERTGGTYSTLKVQPAELEDSGVYFCASSLGGAGNEQFFGPGTRLTVL.

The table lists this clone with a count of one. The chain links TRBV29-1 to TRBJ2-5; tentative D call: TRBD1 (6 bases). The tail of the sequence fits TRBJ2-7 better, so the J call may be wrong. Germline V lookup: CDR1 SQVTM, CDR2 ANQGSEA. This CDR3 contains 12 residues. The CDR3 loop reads CSVSRGTYEQYF. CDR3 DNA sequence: TGCAGCGTGTCGAGGGGGACCTACGAGCAGTACTTC.

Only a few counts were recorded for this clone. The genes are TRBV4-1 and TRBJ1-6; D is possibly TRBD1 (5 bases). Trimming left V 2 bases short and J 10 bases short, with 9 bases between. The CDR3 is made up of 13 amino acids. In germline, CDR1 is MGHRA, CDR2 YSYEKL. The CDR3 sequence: CASSQQGISPLHF. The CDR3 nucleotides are TGCGCCAGCAGCCAACAGGGCATCTCACCCCTCCACTTT.

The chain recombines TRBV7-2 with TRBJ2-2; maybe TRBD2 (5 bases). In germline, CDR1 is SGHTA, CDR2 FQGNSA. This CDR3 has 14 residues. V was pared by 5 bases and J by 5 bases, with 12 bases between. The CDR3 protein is CASSLTPGTGELFF. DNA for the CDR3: TGTGCCAGCAGCCTCACCCCGGGGACCGGGGAGCTGTTTTTT.

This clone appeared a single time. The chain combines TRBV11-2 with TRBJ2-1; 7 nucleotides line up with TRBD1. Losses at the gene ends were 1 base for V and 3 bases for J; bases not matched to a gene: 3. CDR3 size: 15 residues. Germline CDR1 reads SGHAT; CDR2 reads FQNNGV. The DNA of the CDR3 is TGTGCCAGCAGCTTAGCTGGGGACAGCTACAATGAGCAGTTCTTC. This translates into CASSLAGDSYNEQFF.

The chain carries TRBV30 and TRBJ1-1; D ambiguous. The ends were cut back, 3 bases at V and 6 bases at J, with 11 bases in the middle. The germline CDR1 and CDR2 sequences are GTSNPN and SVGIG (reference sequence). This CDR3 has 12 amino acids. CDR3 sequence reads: CAWRTDGAEAFF. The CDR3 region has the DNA TGTGCCTGGAGAACGGACGGCGCTGAAGCTTTCTTT.

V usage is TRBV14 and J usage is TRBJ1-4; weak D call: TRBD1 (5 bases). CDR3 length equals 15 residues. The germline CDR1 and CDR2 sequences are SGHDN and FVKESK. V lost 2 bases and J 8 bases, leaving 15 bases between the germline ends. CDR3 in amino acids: CASSQFGGSGEKLFF. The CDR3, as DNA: TGTGCCAGCAGCCAATTCGGGGGTTCGGGGGAAAAACTGTTTTTT.

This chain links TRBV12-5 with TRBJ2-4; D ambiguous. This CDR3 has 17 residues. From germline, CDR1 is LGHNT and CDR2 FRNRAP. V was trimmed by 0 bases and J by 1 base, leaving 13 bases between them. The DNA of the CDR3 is TGTGCTAGTGGTTTGGTACTTTCGGGCAGGGCCAAAAACATTCAGTACTTC. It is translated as CASGLVLSGRAKNIQYF.

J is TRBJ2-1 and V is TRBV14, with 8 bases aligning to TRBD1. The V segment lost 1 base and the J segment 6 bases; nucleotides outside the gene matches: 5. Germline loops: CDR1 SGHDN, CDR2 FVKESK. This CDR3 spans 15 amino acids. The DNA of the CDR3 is TGTGCCAGCAGCCAAGTACCAACAGGGGGCAATGAGCAGTTCTTC. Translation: CASSQVPTGGNEQFF.

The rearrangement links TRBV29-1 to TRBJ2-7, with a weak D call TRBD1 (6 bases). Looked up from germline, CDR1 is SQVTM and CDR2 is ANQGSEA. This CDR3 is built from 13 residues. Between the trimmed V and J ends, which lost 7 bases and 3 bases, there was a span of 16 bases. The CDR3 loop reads CSACPGASYEQYF. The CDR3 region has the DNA TGCAGCGCCTGTCCAGGGGCCAGCTACGAGCAGTACTTC.

The CDR3 protein is CASSPRGGSYNEQFF. In DNA form, the CDR3 reads TGTGCCAGCTCACCACGGGGGGGGTCCTACAATGAGCAGTTCTTC. The chain is built from TRBV18 and TRBJ2-1; 7 positions match TRBD2. J lost 1 base, V lost 1 base, and 1 base had no gene match. This CDR3 comprises 15 residues. The germline CDR1 and CDR2 sequences are KGHSH and LQKENI.

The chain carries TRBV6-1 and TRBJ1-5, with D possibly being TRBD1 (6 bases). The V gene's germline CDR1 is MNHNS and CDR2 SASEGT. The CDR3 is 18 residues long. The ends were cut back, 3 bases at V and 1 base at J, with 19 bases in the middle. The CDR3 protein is CASSDPRGSMVSNQPQHF. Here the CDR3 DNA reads TGTGCCAGCAGTGATCCCAGGGGCTCTATGGTGAGCAATCAGCCCCAGCATTTT.

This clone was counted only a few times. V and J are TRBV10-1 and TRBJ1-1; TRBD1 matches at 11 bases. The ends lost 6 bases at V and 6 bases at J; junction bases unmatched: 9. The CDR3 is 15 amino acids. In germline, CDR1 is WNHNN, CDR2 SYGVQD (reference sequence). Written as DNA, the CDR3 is TGCGCCAGCAGCAAAACCGGACAGGGGGCCTCTGAAGCTTTCTTT. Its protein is CASSKTGQGASEAFF.

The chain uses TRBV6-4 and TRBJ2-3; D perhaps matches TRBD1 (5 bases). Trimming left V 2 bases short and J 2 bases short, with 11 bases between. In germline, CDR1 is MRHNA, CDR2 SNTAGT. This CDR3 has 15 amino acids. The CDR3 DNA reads TGTGCCAGCAGTGACGGGGCAGGGTCCACAGATACGCAGTATTTT. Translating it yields CASSDGAGSTDTQYF.

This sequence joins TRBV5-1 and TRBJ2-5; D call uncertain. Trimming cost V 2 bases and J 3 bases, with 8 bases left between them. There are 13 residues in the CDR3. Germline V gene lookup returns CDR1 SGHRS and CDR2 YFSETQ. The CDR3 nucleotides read TGCGCCAGCAGCTTTTCTAGAGAAGAGACCCAGTACTTC. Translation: CASSFSREETQYF.

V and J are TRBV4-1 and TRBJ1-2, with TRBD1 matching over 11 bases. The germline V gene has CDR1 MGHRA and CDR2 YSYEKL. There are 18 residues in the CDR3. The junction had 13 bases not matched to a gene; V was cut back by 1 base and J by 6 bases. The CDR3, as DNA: TGCGCCAGCAGCCAAGCCGGACAGGGGGCGCTTAGGGGGAATGGCTACACCTTC. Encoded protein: CASSQAGQGALRGNGYTF.

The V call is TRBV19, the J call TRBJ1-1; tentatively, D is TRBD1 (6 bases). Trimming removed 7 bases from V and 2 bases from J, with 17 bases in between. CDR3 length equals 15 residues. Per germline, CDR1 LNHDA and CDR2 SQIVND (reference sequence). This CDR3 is CASNPLRDTNTEAFF. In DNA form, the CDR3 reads TGTGCCAGTAACCCTCTCCGGGACACAAACACTGAAGCTTTCTTT.

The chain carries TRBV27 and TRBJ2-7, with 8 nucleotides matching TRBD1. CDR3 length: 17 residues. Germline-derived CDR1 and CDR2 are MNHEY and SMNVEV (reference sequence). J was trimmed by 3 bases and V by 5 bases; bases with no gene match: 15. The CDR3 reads CASSPYFGQGTDYEQYF. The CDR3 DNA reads TGTGCCAGCAGTCCATACTTCGGACAGGGAACAGACTACGAGCAGTACTTC.

The CDR3 here is CASSEEVGYEQFF. The CDR3 bases are TGTGCCAGCAGTGAAGAAGTCGGGTATGAGCAGTTCTTC. This sequence joins TRBV6-1 and TRBJ2-1; no firm D call. CDR3 length equals 13 residues. Per germline, CDR1 MNHNS and CDR2 SASEGT. Deletions cut 1 base from V and 8 bases from J, with 9 bases between.

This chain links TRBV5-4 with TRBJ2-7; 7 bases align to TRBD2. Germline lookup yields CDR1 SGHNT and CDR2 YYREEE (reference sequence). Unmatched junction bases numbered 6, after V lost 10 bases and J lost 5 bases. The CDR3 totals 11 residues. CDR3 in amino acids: CAFRGVHEQYF. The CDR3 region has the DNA TGTGCCTTCCGGGGGGTCCACGAGCAGTACTTC. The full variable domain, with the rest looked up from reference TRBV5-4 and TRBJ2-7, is ETGVTQSPTHLIKTRGQQVTLRCSSQSGHNTVSWYQQALGQGPQFIFQYYREEENGRGNFPPRFSGLQFPNYSSELNVNALELDDSALYLCAFRGVHEQYFGPGTRLTVT.

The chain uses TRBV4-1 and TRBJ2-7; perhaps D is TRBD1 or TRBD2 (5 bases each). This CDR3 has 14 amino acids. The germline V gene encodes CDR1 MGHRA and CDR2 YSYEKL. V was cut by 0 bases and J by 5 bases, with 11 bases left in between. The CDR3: CASSQEVGTDEQYF. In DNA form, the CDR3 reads TGCGCCAGCAGCCAAGAGGTTGGGACCGACGAGCAGTACTTC.

The CDR3 sequence is CASSESLKRSSYNSPLHF. CDR3 bases: TGTGCCAGTAGTGAATCCCTAAAAAGGAGCTCCTATAATTCACCCCTCCACTTT. The gene calls are TRBV19 and TRBJ1-6; D is ambiguous. From germline, CDR1 is LNHDA and CDR2 SQIVND (reference sequence). V was pared by 5 bases and J by 0 bases, with 17 bases between. This CDR3 is 18 amino acids long.

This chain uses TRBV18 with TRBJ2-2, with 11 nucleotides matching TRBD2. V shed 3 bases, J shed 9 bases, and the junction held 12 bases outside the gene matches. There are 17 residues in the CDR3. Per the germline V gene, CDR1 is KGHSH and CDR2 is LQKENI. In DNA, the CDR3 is TGTGCCAGCTCACCCCCGGTTAGCGGGAGGGCAACCCGGGAGCTGTTTTTT. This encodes CASSPPVSGRATRELFF.

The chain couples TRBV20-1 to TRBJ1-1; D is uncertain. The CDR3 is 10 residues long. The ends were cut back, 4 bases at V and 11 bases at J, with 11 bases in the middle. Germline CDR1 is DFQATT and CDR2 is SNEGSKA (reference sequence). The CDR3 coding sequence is TGCAGTGCTAAGCCTAGCTACGCTTTCTTT. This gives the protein CSAKPSYAFF.

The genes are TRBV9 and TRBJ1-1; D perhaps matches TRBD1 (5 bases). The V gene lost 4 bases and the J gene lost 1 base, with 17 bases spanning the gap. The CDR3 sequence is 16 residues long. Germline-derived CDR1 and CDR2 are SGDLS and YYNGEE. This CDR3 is CASSPDPGTANTEAFF. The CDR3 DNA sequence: TGTGCCAGCAGCCCTGACCCCGGGACGGCGAACACTGAAGCTTTCTTT.

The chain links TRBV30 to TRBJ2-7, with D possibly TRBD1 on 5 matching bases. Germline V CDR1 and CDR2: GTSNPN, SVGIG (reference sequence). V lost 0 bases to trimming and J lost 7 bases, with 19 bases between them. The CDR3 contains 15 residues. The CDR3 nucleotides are TGTGCCTGGAGTGTACTTAAAGGGGTTTTCGGAGAGCAGTACTTC. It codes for CAWSVLKGVFGEQYF.

Here the CDR3 reads CASSQEGSGANVLTF. DNA for the CDR3: TGTGCCAGCAGCCAAGAGGGCTCTGGGGCCAACGTCCTGACTTTC. The chain uses TRBV4-2 and TRBJ2-6, with no clear D. V shed 0 bases and J shed 0 bases, with 3 bases lying between them. The CDR3 sequence is 15 residues long. Per germline, CDR1 LGHNA and CDR2 YNFKEQ.

The CDR3 spells CAISSPRSQRGQGSYEQYF. CDR3 coding DNA: TGTGCCATCAGCAGCCCCAGGTCTCAACGGGGCCAAGGATCCTACGAGCAGTACTTC. V gene TRBV10-3 combines with J gene TRBJ2-7, with D perhaps TRBD1 or TRBD2 (5 bases each). V was trimmed by 6 bases and J by 1 base, leaving 28 bases between them. Germline V gene sequence: CDR1 ENHRY, CDR2 SYGVKD. The CDR3 runs 19 residues.